These 27 T cell receptor beta chains share one sample of origin, sequenced in a study of PD-1 blockade in mismatch repair-deficient tumors. TCRdb's table, derived via immunoSEQ multiplex PCR, lists solely in-frame clones and lacks some. The sample has about 35,000 clones; over 80% are singletons. Sample: PBMCs, taken around 6 weeks after starting pembrolizumab. These TCRs come from an adult with mismatch repair-deficient cancer.

This CDR3 is CASRGHEQFF. The CDR3 DNA reads as TGTGCCAGCAGGGGGCATGAGCAGTTCTTC. The chain recombines TRBV2 with TRBJ2-1; a weak D match, TRBD1 (5 bases). CDR3 size: 10 residues. The germline V and J ends were trimmed by 6 bases and 8 bases, with 5 bases remaining between them. Per germline, CDR1 SNHLY and CDR2 FYNNEI.

The chain is built from TRBV2 and TRBJ2-1, with 11 bases aligning to TRBD1. This CDR3 has 17 residues. Germline-derived CDR1 and CDR2 are SNHLY and FYNNEI. The V gene end was trimmed by 5 bases and the J gene end by 6 bases; junction bases not matched to a gene: 12. CDR3 sequence: CASSWDRGGPTSNEQFF. CDR3 nucleotides: TGTGCCAGCAGTTGGGACAGGGGGGGCCCTACGTCCAATGAGCAGTTCTTC.

This clone was observed a handful of times. J is TRBJ2-7 and V is TRBV19; 7 nucleotides match TRBD1. CDR3 length: 14 amino acids. Germline loops: CDR1 LNHDA, CDR2 SQIVND (reference sequence). Losses at the gene ends were 2 bases for V and 0 bases for J; bases not matched to a gene: 1. CDR3 protein: CASSITGVSYEQYF. The CDR3 DNA reads TGTGCCAGTAGTATAACAGGGGTCTCCTACGAGCAGTACTTC.

CDR3 nucleotides: TGTGCCAGCAGCCCCTATGGCGGGGGGCCCCAGCATTTT. This sequence encodes CASSPYGGGPQHF. The gene calls are TRBV14 and TRBJ1-5; a weak D match, TRBD1 (5 bases). V was clipped by 4 bases and J by 9 bases, with 13 bases between them. Germline values: CDR1 SGHDN, CDR2 FVKESK. The CDR3 consists of 13 residues.

This clone is a singleton in its sample. J is TRBJ2-6 and V is TRBV28, with 13 bases that match TRBD2. Germline CDR1 MDHEN, CDR2 SYDVKM. The CDR3 sequence is 19 residues long. J was trimmed by 2 bases and V by 5 bases; bases with no gene match: 9. The CDR3 DNA sequence: TGTGCCAGCAGTGCATCCCCGGGACTAGCGGGAACTGGGGCCAACGTCCTGACTTTC. Amino acid sequence: CASSASPGLAGTGANVLTF.

In its sample, this clone was seen a few times. The chain joins TRBV10-1 to TRBJ2-5; 8 bases are a match to TRBD1. Germline V lookup: CDR1 WNHNN, CDR2 SYGVQD (reference sequence). The junction had 7 bases not matched to a gene; V was cut back by 2 bases and J by 5 bases. This CDR3 spans 15 amino acids. CDR3 sequence reads: CASSEDDRGGETQYF. CDR3 DNA: TGCGCCAGCAGTGAGGACGACAGGGGTGGTGAGACCCAGTACTTC.

The chain carries TRBV5-4 and TRBJ2-1; tentatively, D is TRBD1 (6 bases). The CDR3 loop spans 17 amino acids. V dropped 0 bases and J dropped 5 bases, with 18 bases sitting between them. Germline V CDR1 and CDR2: SGHNT, YYREEE (reference sequence). DNA of the CDR3: TGTGCCAGCAGCTTGGACTTTATGGGGGCCGGGGACAATGAGCAGTTCTTC. This translates into CASSLDFMGAGDNEQFF.

The table lists this clone with a few counts. The chain combines TRBV10-3 with TRBJ2-7; 9 nucleotides align to TRBD2. This CDR3 is 16 amino acids long. Germline CDR1 reads ENHRY; CDR2 reads SYGVKD. V gave up 4 bases and J gave up 0 bases; unmatched junction bases: 7. The CDR3 protein is CAISAPLAGLSYEQYF. The CDR3 nucleotides are TGTGCCATCAGTGCCCCACTAGCGGGCCTCTCCTACGAGCAGTACTTC.

The chain combines TRBV15 with TRBJ2-7; D perhaps matches TRBD1 (5 bases). The germline V gene encodes CDR1 LNHNV and CDR2 YYDKDF (reference sequence). The CDR3 spans 13 residues. Trimming took 4 bases from V and 3 from J, leaving 10 bases between them. The CDR3 here is CATSISGFYEQYF. As DNA, the CDR3 is TGTGCCACCAGCATTTCAGGGTTCTACGAGCAGTACTTC. The whole variable domain, filled in from reference TRBV15 and TRBJ2-7, reads DAMVIQNPRYQVTQFGKPVTLSCSQTLNHNVMYWYQQKSSQAPKLLFHYYDKDFNNEADTPDNFQSRRPNTSFCFLDIRSPGLGDTAMYLCATSISGFYEQYFGPGTRLTVT.

This sequence joins TRBV28 and TRBJ1-3; no definite D call. The CDR3 is 14 amino acids. Germline loops: CDR1 MDHEN, CDR2 SYDVKM. V was trimmed by 5 bases and J by 0 bases, leaving 8 bases between them. CDR3 loop: CASSKQSSGNTIYF. The DNA for the CDR3 is TGTGCCAGCAGTAAACAGTCCTCTGGAAACACCATATATTTT.

This rearrangement joins TRBV5-6 to TRBJ1-6, with TRBD1 as a possible D gene (5 bases). CDR3 length: 16 amino acids. Germline lookup yields CDR1 SGHDT and CDR2 YYEEEE. Trimming removed 4 bases at V and 9 bases at J, with 20 bases between. The CDR3 coding sequence is TGTGCCAGCAGCCTGGACATCCTCGGCGGCGGTTCACCCCTCCACTTT. Residues: CASSLDILGGGSPLHF. The full variable domain, with the rest looked up from reference TRBV5-6 and TRBJ1-6, is DAGVTQSPTHLIKTRGQQVTLRCSPKSGHDTVSWYQQALGQGPQFIFQYYEEEERQRGNFPDRFSGHQFPNYSSELNVNALLLGDSALYLCASSLDILGGGSPLHFGNGTRLTVT.

This chain connects TRBV18 to TRBJ1-3; no clear D gene. V dropped 1 base and J dropped 2 bases, with 12 bases sitting between them. The CDR3 runs 16 residues. Germline CDR1 reads KGHSH; CDR2 reads LQKENI. Here the CDR3 reads CASSPHPSSAGNTIYF. The CDR3 DNA reads TGTGCCAGCTCACCACACCCAAGCTCGGCTGGAAACACCATATATTTT.

The CDR3 nucleotides read TGTGCCAGCAGTCCTCAGACTAGCGGGTCCTACGAGCAGTACTTC. Its translation: CASSPQTSGSYEQYF. This chain uses TRBV6-5 with TRBJ2-7; 10 bases align to TRBD2. Trimming at V came to 5 bases and at J to 1 base, leaving 5 bases not matched to a gene. Germline lookup yields CDR1 MNHEY and CDR2 SVGAGI. The CDR3 length is 15 residues.

This clone was seen a single time. The rearrangement links TRBV18 to TRBJ2-3; D not resolved. Trimming took off 2 bases at V and 3 bases at J, with 6 bases between the two ends. Germline CDR1 is KGHSH and CDR2 is LQKENI. The CDR3 length is 13 residues. In DNA form, the CDR3 reads TGTGCCAGCTCACCAATCCGGACAGATACGCAGTATTTT. This sequence encodes CASSPIRTDTQYF.

The V gene is TRBV5-6, the J gene TRBJ2-1; TRBD2 is a possible D gene (6 bases). Trimming removed 3 bases at V and 7 bases at J, with 11 bases between. The CDR3 runs to 13 residues. Looked up from germline, CDR1 is SGHDT and CDR2 is YYEEEE. The CDR3 reads CASSSATSNEQFF. The CDR3 bases are TGTGCCAGCAGCTCCGCGACTAGTAATGAGCAGTTCTTC. Looking up the rest from reference TRBV5-6 and TRBJ2-1 gives the full variable domain: DAGVTQSPTHLIKTRGQQVTLRCSPKSGHDTVSWYQQALGQGPQFIFQYYEEEERQRGNFPDRFSGHQFPNYSSELNVNALLLGDSALYLCASSSATSNEQFFGPGTRLTVL.

The chain joins TRBV6-5 to TRBJ2-7, with D tentatively TRBD1 (6 bases). The germline V gene has CDR1 MNHEY and CDR2 SVGAGI. Between the trimmed V and J ends, which lost 4 bases and 2 bases, there was a span of 12 bases. CDR3 length: 14 amino acids. CDR3 bases: TGTGCCAGCAGTTCCGGACAGATTCCCTACGAGCAGTACTTC. Protein sequence: CASSSGQIPYEQYF.

This clone was counted between two and nine times. The chain joins TRBV27 to TRBJ2-5; TRBD2 might be the D (5 bases). The V end lost 7 bases, the J end lost 5 bases, and 14 bases lay between the germline ends. Germline CDR1 reads MNHEY; CDR2 reads SMNVEV (reference sequence). This CDR3 is 13 amino acids long. In DNA, the CDR3 is TGTGCCAGCAAATCCCCGCCGGGGGAGACCCAGTACTTC. Its translation is CASKSPPGETQYF.

The chain couples TRBV18 to TRBJ1-4; the D is unclear. Trimming cost V 6 bases and J 3 bases, with 17 bases left between them. Germline V lookup: CDR1 KGHSH, CDR2 LQKENI. CDR3 size: 16 residues. CDR3 loop: CASSLDYSGANEKLFF. CDR3 nucleotide sequence: TGTGCCAGCTCGCTGGACTACTCAGGAGCTAATGAAAAACTGTTTTTT.

The chain recombines TRBV29-1 with TRBJ2-2; 8 bases align to TRBD2. Trimming removed 6 bases from V and 5 bases from J; junction bases left unmatched: 17. The CDR3 length is 17 residues. From germline, CDR1 is SQVTM and CDR2 ANQGSEA. Here the CDR3 reads CSVLRDGAGVRTGELFF. DNA of the CDR3: TGCAGCGTCTTGAGAGATGGAGCGGGAGTTCGAACCGGGGAGCTGTTTTTT.

The table lists this clone with a count of one. The CDR3 is CASSYYGVTDTQYF. In DNA, the CDR3 is TGTGCCAGCAGTTACTACGGGGTCACAGATACGCAGTATTTT. The gene calls are TRBV6-5 and TRBJ2-3; weak D call: TRBD2 (5 bases). Trimming pared 1 base from V and 2 bases from J, leaving 7 bases between. The germline V gene has CDR1 MNHEY and CDR2 SVGAGI. The CDR3 runs 14 residues.

V usage is TRBV9 and J usage is TRBJ2-5, with D possibly matching TRBD1 (7 bases). Deletions cut 4 bases from V and 4 bases from J, with 17 bases between. CDR3 length equals 15 residues. Germline V gene data show CDR1 as SGDLS and CDR2 as YYNGEE. CDR3 nucleotide sequence: TGTGCCAGCAGCCCGGTGGAGGGGGCCGGAGAGACCCAGTACTTC. This encodes CASSPVEGAGETQYF.

A single count supports this clone. The CDR3 protein is CASSPVLSDEETQYF. Written as DNA, the CDR3 is TGTGCCAGCAGCCCCGTTTTGTCAGATGAAGAGACCCAGTACTTC. V usage is TRBV7-9 and J usage is TRBJ2-5; D call uncertain. Germline V CDR1 and CDR2: SEHNR, FQNEAQ (reference sequence). V was trimmed by 5 bases and J by 3 bases, leaving 16 bases between them. The CDR3 is 15 residues long.

The chain employs TRBV27 and TRBJ2-4; 9 positions match TRBD1. After removal of 5 bases from V and 16 bases from J, the junction contained 27 bases not matched to a gene. In germline, CDR1 is MNHEY, CDR2 SMNVEV (reference sequence). The CDR3 contains 18 residues. The CDR3 here is CASSPLGQGFPSWTNIYF. CDR3 DNA: TGTGCCAGCAGTCCCCTGGGACAGGGATTCCCTTCGTGGACTAATATATACTTC.

The chain carries TRBV30 and TRBJ2-7; the match to TRBD1 covers 9 bases. V shed 0 bases and J 5 bases; nucleotides not matched to a gene: 5. The CDR3 sequence is 14 residues long. CDR1 and CDR2 (germline): GTSNPN, SVGIG (reference sequence). CDR3 region: CAWSVQDRGHEQYF. The CDR3 DNA sequence: TGTGCCTGGAGTGTACAGGACAGGGGACACGAGCAGTACTTC.

The V call is TRBV5-1, the J call TRBJ1-3; 7 positions match TRBD1. The V gene's germline CDR1 is SGHRS and CDR2 YFSETQ. The length of the CDR3 is 16 residues. Trimming took 4 bases from V and 4 from J; bases not matched to a gene: 11. The CDR3, as DNA: TGCGCCAGCAGCCTCACGACAGGGATGTCGGGAAACACCATATATTTT. This gives the protein CASSLTTGMSGNTIYF.

As DNA, the CDR3 is TGTGCCAGCAACCGACAGGGATACAATTCACCCCTCCACTTT. Translation: CASNRQGYNSPLHF. J is TRBJ1-6 and V is TRBV6-6, with 7 bases matching TRBD1. Per germline, CDR1 MNHNY and CDR2 SVGAGI (reference sequence). The CDR3 is made up of 14 amino acids. V lost 7 bases and J lost 7; bases outside the gene matches: 7.

As DNA, the CDR3 is TGTGCCAGCAGCCTACAGGGAGTTTTTAGTCAGCCCCAGCATTTT. Amino acids: CASSLQGVFSQPQHF. This chain links TRBV7-8 with TRBJ1-5; tentative D call: TRBD1 (6 bases). V lost 5 bases and J 6 bases, leaving 17 bases between the germline ends. The germline V gene has CDR1 SGHVS and CDR2 FQNEAQ. This CDR3 is 15 amino acids long.